This passage covers 26 T cell receptor beta chains from one sample sequenced in a study of blood T cell repertoires in COVID-19. Produced via immunoSEQ multiplex PCR; TCRdb's table is partial and in-frame only. This table holds 120,000 or so clones, 60% to 80% found once. The sequenced sample was peripheral blood. The source of these receptors is a woman aged 80 or over with active or convalescent COVID-19.

The chain combines TRBV7-8 with TRBJ2-7, with D possibly being TRBD1 (5 bases). There are 14 residues in the CDR3. V was trimmed by 4 bases and J by 1 base, leaving 11 bases between them. Germline-derived CDR1 and CDR2 are SGHVS and FQNEAQ. The CDR3 reads CASSSGSTSYEQYF. CDR3 in DNA: TGTGCCAGCAGCTCAGGGTCTACATCCTACGAGCAGTACTTC.

A single count supports this clone. The gene calls are TRBV6-2 or TRBV6-3 and TRBJ2-7; 14 nucleotides agree with TRBD2. The CDR3 loop spans 17 amino acids. Germline V lookup: CDR1 MNHEY, CDR2 SVGEGT. The V and J ends lost 4 bases and 8 bases, in that order; junction bases with no gene match: 13. CDR3 residues: CASSSTIRTSGRKQQYF. The DNA for the CDR3 is TGTGCCAGCAGTTCAACCATCCGGACTAGCGGGAGGAAGCAGCAGTACTTC.

The chain recombines TRBV6-6 with TRBJ2-7; 8 bases are shared with TRBD2. From germline, CDR1 is MNHNY and CDR2 SVGAGI (reference sequence). CDR3 length equals 16 residues. After removal of 6 bases from V and 2 bases from J, the junction contained 12 bases not matched to a gene. CDR3 nucleotides: TGTGCCAGCAGCCGACCAGGGACTAGGTCCGCCTACGAGCAGTACTTC. Translated, it gives CASSRPGTRSAYEQYF.

The chain's CDR3 is CASRYDRVGIAEAFF. The CDR3 DNA reads TGTGCCAGCAGGTACGACAGGGTGGGTATCGCTGAAGCTTTCTTT. This sequence joins TRBV28 and TRBJ1-1; TRBD1 aligns across 7 bases. This CDR3 comprises 15 residues. V was clipped by 6 bases and J by 6 bases; unmatched bases: 13. Germline V gene data show CDR1 as MDHEN and CDR2 as SYDVKM.

This chain connects TRBV5-1 to TRBJ2-3, with 9 bases aligning to TRBD2. V trimming: 5 bases; J trimming: 4 bases; junction bases outside the gene matches: 5. Germline V lookup: CDR1 SGHRS, CDR2 YFSETQ. The CDR3 sequence is 14 residues long. CDR3 sequence: CASSTAGGSDTQYF. CDR3 nucleotides: TGCGCCAGCAGTACCGCGGGAGGGTCAGATACGCAGTATTTT.

This chain links TRBV9 with TRBJ2-3; 11 bases are shared with TRBD2. J lost 2 bases, V lost 1 base, and 3 bases had no gene match. CDR3 length equals 16 residues. Germline V gene lookup returns CDR1 SGDLS and CDR2 YYNGEE. The CDR3 DNA follows: TGTGCCAGCAGCGTATTGACTAGCGGGGCCACAGATACGCAGTATTTT. Protein product: CASSVLTSGATDTQYF.

The chain is built from TRBV7-8 and TRBJ2-7, with a possible D match to TRBD1 (6 bases). CDR1 is SGHVS, CDR2 FQNEAQ, per germline. This CDR3 comprises 18 residues. V lost 5 bases and J 0 bases, leaving 23 bases between the germline ends. CDR3 protein: CASSRSLQQGPLSYEQYF. CDR3 in DNA: TGTGCCAGCAGCCGGTCGCTCCAACAGGGTCCCCTCTCCTACGAGCAGTACTTC. Using reference TRBV7-8 and TRBJ2-7 for the parts outside the CDR3, the full variable domain is GAGVSQSPRYKVAKRGQDVALRCDPISGHVSLFWYQQALGQGPEFLTYFQNEAQLDKSGLPSDRFFAERPEGSVSTLKIQRTQQEDSAVYLCASSRSLQQGPLSYEQYFGPGTRLTVT.

The chain links TRBV5-4 to TRBJ2-3, with D possibly being TRBD2 (6 bases). This CDR3 has 15 amino acids. Germline CDR1 reads SGHNT; CDR2 reads YYREEE (reference sequence). V gave up 1 base and J gave up 6 bases, with 15 bases separating them. This CDR3 reads CASSLNSGLGDTQYF. CDR3 bases: TGTGCCAGCAGCTTGAATAGCGGACTGGGGGATACGCAGTATTTT.

The gene calls are TRBV28 and TRBJ1-4; TRBD1 agrees at 7 bases. Losses at the gene ends were 7 bases for V and 6 bases for J; bases not matched to a gene: 5. CDR1 and CDR2 (germline): MDHEN, SYDVKM. The CDR3 loop spans 13 amino acids. CDR3 in DNA: TGTGCCAGCACCGCCGGACAGGATGAAAAACTGTTTTTT. Protein product: CASTAGQDEKLFF.

The chain's CDR3 is CSASRLSSNQPQHF. The CDR3 DNA sequence: TGCAGTGCTAGTAGACTGTCTAGCAATCAGCCCCAGCATTTT. This sequence joins TRBV20-1 and TRBJ1-5, with D uncertain. The V end lost 3 bases, the J end lost 0 bases, and 9 bases lay between the germline ends. Germline lookup yields CDR1 DFQATT and CDR2 SNEGSKA (reference sequence). The CDR3 is 14 amino acids.

This chain's CDR3 is CASSPSPSKNIQYF. The CDR3 coding sequence is TGTGCCAGCTCCCCTAGCCCCTCGAAAAACATTCAGTACTTC. V and J are TRBV18 and TRBJ2-4; possibly TRBD2 for D (5 bases). Trimming took off 6 bases at V and 4 bases at J, with 13 bases between the two ends. Germline V CDR1 and CDR2: KGHSH, LQKENI. The CDR3 contains 14 residues.

This clone has just a few counts. The genes are TRBV21-1 and TRBJ2-7; no DNA check was done on the table's D call, TRBD1. TRBV21-1 is a listed pseudogene. This CDR3 is 14 amino acids long. Here the CDR3 reads CASSRDREFYEQYF. For the CDR3, the DNA is TGTGCCAGCAGCAGGGACAGAGAGTTCTACGAGCAGTACTTC.

This rearrangement joins TRBV19 to TRBJ2-2; TRBD1 might be the D (6 bases). Trimming stripped 5 bases from V and 1 base from J, with 8 bases between. The CDR3 consists of 14 residues. Germline CDR1 LNHDA, CDR2 SQIVND (reference sequence). CDR3 protein: CASSLDRNTGELFF. The CDR3 DNA sequence: TGTGCCAGTAGTTTGGACAGGAACACCGGGGAGCTGTTTTTT. The entire variable domain, with the rest obtained from reference TRBV19 and TRBJ2-2, is as follows: DGGITQSPKYLFRKEGQNVTLSCEQNLNHDAMYWYRQDPGQGLRLIYYSQIVNDFQKGDIAEGYSVSREKKESFPLTVTSAQKNPTAFYLCASSLDRNTGELFFGEGSRLTVL.

V gene TRBV6-1 combines with J gene TRBJ1-6; the D gene is possibly TRBD1 (6 bases). CDR3 length: 16 amino acids. Between the trimmed V and J ends, which lost 1 base and 7 bases, there was a span of 14 bases. CDR1 is MNHNS, CDR2 SASEGT, per germline. The CDR3, as DNA: TGTGCCAGCAGTGAAGAAGGGGGAGGGCCGAATTCACCCCTCCACTTT. Translation gives CASSEEGGGPNSPLHF.

The rearrangement uses TRBV28 and TRBJ2-6, with 9 bases matching TRBD1. The CDR3 covers 17 residues. Trimming took 2 bases from V and 2 from J; bases not matched to a gene: 4. The germline V gene has CDR1 MDHEN and CDR2 SYDVKM. DNA of the CDR3: TGTGCCAGCAGTTTAGCACAGGGGGCTGCTGGGGCCAACGTCCTGACTTTC. Encoded protein: CASSLAQGAAGANVLTF.

The rearrangement joins TRBV5-1 to TRBJ2-1; 9 nucleotides align to TRBD2. V was clipped by 0 bases and J by 5 bases; unmatched bases: 6. The CDR3 totals 16 residues. The germline V gene has CDR1 SGHRS and CDR2 YFSETQ. The CDR3 sequence is CASSLAGLARHNEQFF. As DNA, the CDR3 is TGCGCCAGCAGCTTGGCCGGACTAGCGAGACACAATGAGCAGTTCTTC.

The genes are TRBV19 and TRBJ2-2, with a weak D call TRBD1 (5 bases). The CDR3 is 14 residues long. Looked up from germline, CDR1 is LNHDA and CDR2 is SQIVND (reference sequence). The V and J ends lost 7 bases and 3 bases respectively, with 12 bases between them. Written as DNA, the CDR3 is TGTGCCAGTAACGCGGTAGGGGACACCGGGGAGCTGTTTTTT. Protein product: CASNAVGDTGELFF.

The CDR3 loop reads CASSRSGLATSGANVLTF. CDR3 sequence (DNA): TGCGCCAGCAGCCGAAGTGGACTAGCGACGTCTGGGGCCAACGTCCTGACTTTC. The J gene is TRBJ2-6, the V gene TRBV5-1; 9 bases fit TRBD2. After removal of 4 bases from V and 1 base from J, the junction contained 9 bases not matched to a gene. This CDR3 has 18 amino acids. Germline V CDR1 and CDR2: SGHRS, YFSETQ.

The chain joins TRBV10-3 to TRBJ2-2; 9 bases map to TRBD2. Germline V gives CDR1 ENHRY, CDR2 SYGVKD. CDR3 length equals 15 residues. Trimming removed 5 bases from V and 8 bases from J; junction bases left unmatched: 9. The CDR3 region is CAISSGSGRAGELFF. The CDR3 region has the DNA TGTGCCATCAGTAGTGGTAGCGGGAGAGCAGGGGAGCTGTTTTTT.

This clone was seen only once. This chain uses TRBV2 with TRBJ1-1, with D possibly being TRBD1 (5 bases). The CDR3 covers 14 residues. The germline CDR1 and CDR2 sequences are SNHLY and FYNNEI. Trimming removed 2 bases at V and 1 base at J, with 8 bases between. CDR3 amino acids: CASSETGSNTEAFF. Here the CDR3 DNA reads TGTGCCAGCAGTGAAACAGGTTCGAACACTGAAGCTTTCTTT.

The chain recombines TRBV6-1 with TRBJ2-7; no definite D call. Trimming took off 2 bases at V and 2 bases at J, with 7 bases between the two ends. CDR1 MNHNS and CDR2 SASEGT come from the germline V gene. The CDR3 has 13 residues. The CDR3 protein is CASSESTAYEQYF. The DNA for the CDR3 is TGTGCCAGCAGTGAATCCACAGCCTACGAGCAGTACTTC.

The chain is built from TRBV10-1 and TRBJ2-1; the D gene is possibly TRBD2 (5 bases). The CDR3 is 15 amino acids. From germline, CDR1 is WNHNN and CDR2 SYGVQD (reference sequence). Trimming stripped 0 bases from V and 7 bases from J, with 13 bases between. This chain's CDR3 is CASSESGRIWNEQFF. In DNA form, the CDR3 reads TGCGCCAGCAGTGAGTCGGGGAGAATCTGGAATGAGCAGTTCTTC.

In this sample, this clone turned up once. The V gene is TRBV7-9, the J gene TRBJ1-1; 7 nucleotides line up with TRBD1. The CDR3 runs to 12 residues. With V trimmed by 10 bases and J by 3 bases, 5 bases remained unmatched. In germline, CDR1 is SEHNR, CDR2 FQNEAQ (reference sequence). CDR3 in amino acids: CATRTGDTEAFF. The CDR3 nucleotides read TGTGCCACCCGAACAGGGGACACTGAAGCTTTCTTT.

The J gene is TRBJ2-1, the V gene TRBV5-6, with D uncertain. This CDR3 contains 12 residues. V lost 5 bases and J 9 bases, leaving 12 bases between the germline ends. Germline CDR1 SGHDT, CDR2 YYEEEE. CDR3 amino acids: CASRLSRFEQFF. CDR3 coding DNA: TGTGCCAGCAGGCTCTCCAGGTTTGAGCAGTTCTTC.

The chain employs TRBV7-6 and TRBJ2-7; TRBD2 agrees at 13 bases. Trimming cost V 5 bases and J 4 bases; bases outside gene matches: 8. Germline assignment: CDR1 SGHVS and CDR2 FNYEAQ. The CDR3 covers 16 residues. The CDR3 nucleotides are TGTGCCAGCAGCGAACTAGCGGGAGGGCCGTCTTACGAGCAGTACTTC. Translating it yields CASSELAGGPSYEQYF.

This chain connects TRBV9 to TRBJ1-3; 7 bases match TRBD1. Germline assignment: CDR1 SGDLS and CDR2 YYNGEE. CDR3 length equals 15 residues. Trimming removed 2 bases from V and 0 bases from J; junction bases left unmatched: 2. DNA of the CDR3: TGTGCCAGCAGCGTGACAGGGAGCTCTGGAAACACCATATATTTT. Translation: CASSVTGSSGNTIYF.